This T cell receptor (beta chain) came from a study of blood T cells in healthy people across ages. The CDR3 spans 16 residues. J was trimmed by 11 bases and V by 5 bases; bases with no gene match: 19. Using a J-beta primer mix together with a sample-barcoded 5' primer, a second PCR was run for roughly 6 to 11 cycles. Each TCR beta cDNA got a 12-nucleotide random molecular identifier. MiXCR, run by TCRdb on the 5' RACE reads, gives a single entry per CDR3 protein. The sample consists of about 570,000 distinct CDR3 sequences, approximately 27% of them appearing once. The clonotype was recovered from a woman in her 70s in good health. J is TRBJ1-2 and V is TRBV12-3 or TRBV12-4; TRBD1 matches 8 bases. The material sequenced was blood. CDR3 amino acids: CASSPAGLGRGRGYTF. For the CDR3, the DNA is TGTGCCAGCAGTCCCGCGGGGTTGGGCAGGGGGCGAGGATACACCTTC.